Listed below are T cell receptor beta chains from one sample, sequenced in a study of metastatic and nonmetastatic thyroid tumors. TCRdb reassembled clones from the PCR reads with MiXCR. Of more than 8,000 clones in the sample, approximately 40% were seen once. The sample taken for sequencing was tumor tissue. These receptors were taken from a male donor with papillary thyroid cancer or a benign thyroid nodule (not recorded which). Some clones in this sample may be carry-over from other donors' samples. Each CDR3 is given with its conserved first and last residue. Each record gives: V gene, D gene, J gene, clone size, CDR3 DNA, CDR3 protein. The D gene is left open where the match is weak. Where a row states a size, it is once, few, many or the class of an expanded clone; other rows omit it.

V: TRBV6-1
D: TRBD2
J: TRBJ2-7
size: .
DNA: TGTGCCAGCAACAAAGGGCGACTAGCGCAAATCTACGAGCAGTACTTC
CDR3: CASNKGRLAQIYEQYF

V: TRBV4-3
D: .
J: TRBJ1-1
size: medium-sized
DNA: TGCGCCAGCAGCCAAGAATTTAAGGGTTGGAGCACTGAAGCTTTCTTT
CDR3: CASSQEFKGWSTEAFF

V: TRBV3-1
D: .
J: TRBJ2-2
size: .
DNA: TGTGCCAGCAGCCCCCTCTCGGGACACCCCAACACCGGGGAGCTGTTTTTT
CDR3: CASSPLSGHPNTGELFF

V: TRBV2
D: .
J: TRBJ2-2
size: .
DNA: TGTGCCAGCAGCCCTGACAGGTTAGCGAACACCGGGGAGCTGTTTTTT
CDR3: CASSPDRLANTGELFF

V: TRBV5-1
D: .
J: TRBJ2-1
size: .
DNA: TGCGCCAGCAGCCTCTTGTGGGCAGGGGCTTACAATGAGCAGTTCTTC
CDR3: CASSLLWAGAYNEQFF

V: TRBV20-1
D: .
J: TRBJ1-1
size: .
DNA: TGCAGTGCTAGAAGGGGGGGCTTCAACACTGAAGCTTTCTTT
CDR3: CSARRGGFNTEAFF

V: TRBV20-1
D: .
J: TRBJ1-2
size: many
DNA: TGCAGTGCCCCGAGTCATGAGGACTATGGCTACACCTTC
CDR3: CSAPSHEDYGYTF

V: TRBV20-1
D: .
J: TRBJ1-2
size: .
DNA: TGCAGTGCTCACTCGGACTTGTCGTTGTACGGCTACACCTTC
CDR3: CSAHSDLSLYGYTF

V: TRBV2
D: .
J: TRBJ1-4
size: few
DNA: TGTGCCAGCAGCCCGGGGGGGGAAAAACTGTTTTTT
CDR3: CASSPGGEKLFF

V: TRBV11-2
D: .
J: TRBJ2-7
size: once
DNA: TGTGCCAGCAGCTTAGATCTAAGGGTCTACGAGCAGTACTTC
CDR3: CASSLDLRVYEQYF

V: TRBV28
D: .
J: TRBJ2-7
size: few
DNA: TGTGCCAGCAGTTTACGCCGGGTTGAGCAGTACTTC
CDR3: CASSLRRVEQYF

V: TRBV19
D: .
J: TRBJ1-1
size: medium-sized
DNA: TGTGCCGTCTTACGGGACGGCTTCACTGAAGCTTTCTTT
CDR3: CAVLRDGFTEAFF

V: TRBV28
D: .
J: TRBJ2-1
size: few
DNA: TGTGCCAGCAGTCCCGGGGGGCCCGAGCAGTTCTTC
CDR3: CASSPGGPEQFF

V: TRBV5-1
D: .
J: TRBJ2-5
size: medium-sized
DNA: TGCGCCAGCAGCTCGACCGGGACACGAGTTCTGCGGGAGACCCAGTACTTC
CDR3: CASSSTGTRVLRETQYF

V: TRBV28
D: TRBD1
J: TRBJ2-7
size: few
DNA: TGTGCCAGCAGTCCCACAGGGGTTGAGGCCTACGAGCAGTACTTC
CDR3: CASSPTGVEAYEQYF

V: TRBV6-2/TRBV6-3
D: TRBD2
J: TRBJ2-2
size: medium-sized
DNA: TGTGCCAGCAGTTACAGCGGGAGGGCCACCGGGGAGCTGTTTTTT
CDR3: CASSYSGRATGELFF

V: TRBV11-2
D: .
J: TRBJ1-1
size: many
DNA: TGTGCCAGCAGCTTAGAGGGCAAGGGCACTGAGGCTTTCTTT
CDR3: CASSLEGKGTEAFF

V: TRBV12-3/TRBV12-4
D: TRBD2
J: TRBJ2-7
size: .
DNA: TGTGCCAGCAGTTTGAGTCTAGCGGGAGGGCAAAAGGAGCAGTACTTC
CDR3: CASSLSLAGGQKEQYF

V: TRBV20-1
D: TRBD1
J: TRBJ2-2
size: .
DNA: TGCAGTGCTAGAGATGGTAGGACAGGGGTGTACACCGGGGAGCTGTTTTTT
CDR3: CSARDGRTGVYTGELFF

V: TRBV5-1
D: .
J: TRBJ1-6
size: .
DNA: TGCGCCAGCATCTTGGGTGGGACGGGGAATTCACCCCCCCACTTT
CDR3: CASILGGTGNSPPHF

V: TRBV20-1
D: .
J: TRBJ2-7
size: few
DNA: TGCAGTGCTTCGACACATAGCTACGAGCAGTACTTC
CDR3: CSASTHSYEQYF

V: TRBV4-1
D: TRBD1
J: TRBJ1-4
size: large
DNA: TGCGCCAGCAGCCTAGGACAGGGTCATGAAAAACTGTTTTTT
CDR3: CASSLGQGHEKLFF

V: TRBV20-1
D: .
J: TRBJ1-2
size: .
DNA: TGCAGTGCTAGCAGGCCCAGTGGCTACACCTTC
CDR3: CSASRPSGYTF

V: TRBV25-1
D: .
J: TRBJ2-2
size: few
DNA: TGTGCCAGCAGTGATGAGAACACCGGGGAGCTGTTTTTT
CDR3: CASSDENTGELFF

V: TRBV7-3
D: .
J: TRBJ2-1
size: medium-sized
DNA: TGTGCCAGCAGCTTAGGGCAGGGTGTCTACAATGAGCAGTTCTTC
CDR3: CASSLGQGVYNEQFF

V: TRBV2
D: TRBD2
J: TRBJ2-5
size: medium-sized
DNA: TGTGCCAGAGCGGGAGGGCAAGAGACCCAGTACTTC
CDR3: CARAGGQETQYF

V: TRBV4-1
D: TRBD2
J: TRBJ2-7
size: large
DNA: TGCGCCAGCAGCCAGGAGACTAGCGCCGTATCCTACGAGCAGTACTTC
CDR3: CASSQETSAVSYEQYF

V: TRBV15
D: .
J: TRBJ1-3
size: few
DNA: TGTGCCACCAGCGGAGCTCAGGCCTACTTGGGAAACACCATATATTTT
CDR3: CATSGAQAYLGNTIYF

V: TRBV12-3/TRBV12-4
D: .
J: TRBJ1-2
size: few
DNA: TGTGCCAGCACCCTCGAGTTGGGGCTTAGTGGCTACACCTTC
CDR3: CASTLELGLSGYTF

V: TRBV7-8
D: .
J: TRBJ1-4
size: few
DNA: TGTGCCAGCAGCCTAGACTCGGAAAAACTGTTTTTT
CDR3: CASSLDSEKLFF

V: TRBV19
D: TRBD1
J: TRBJ2-5
size: .
DNA: TGTGCCAGTAGTATAGCCGGGACAGAAGGAGAGACCCAGTACTTC
CDR3: CASSIAGTEGETQYF

V: TRBV5-1
D: TRBD1
J: TRBJ1-1
size: few
DNA: TGCGCCAGCAGCTCCTTACAGGGGATGAACACTGAAGCTTTCTTT
CDR3: CASSSLQGMNTEAFF

V: TRBV7-2
D: TRBD1
J: TRBJ1-5
size: .
DNA: TGTGCCAGCAGCTTAGCGAGGACAGGGCCCAATCAGCCCCAGCATTTT
CDR3: CASSLARTGPNQPQHF

V: TRBV3-1
D: TRBD2
J: TRBJ2-7
size: .
DNA: TGTGCCAGCAGTCAGACTAGCGGGAGCCCCTACGAGCAGTACTTC
CDR3: CASSQTSGSPYEQYF

V: TRBV6-1
D: .
J: TRBJ2-7
size: few
DNA: TGTGCCAGCAGGCCCCCGGGCTTGTACGAGCAGTACTTC
CDR3: CASRPPGLYEQYF

V: TRBV2
D: .
J: TRBJ2-5
size: few
DNA: TGTGCCAGCAGGGGGCTGGGAGACGAGACCCAGTACTTC
CDR3: CASRGLGDETQYF

V: TRBV20-1
D: TRBD1
J: TRBJ1-5
size: .
DNA: TGCAGTGCGCACAGGGGGGGCTCGGGCAATCAGCCCCAGCATTTT
CDR3: CSAHRGGSGNQPQHF

V: TRBV11-2
D: .
J: TRBJ2-2
size: .
DNA: TGTGCCAGCAGCTTTCCCGTGGGCCTGGACACCGGGGAGCTGTTTTTT
CDR3: CASSFPVGLDTGELFF

V: TRBV3-1
D: .
J: TRBJ2-7
size: .
DNA: TGTGCCAGCAGCCAAGGTAGACAGCTCTACGAGCAGTACTTC
CDR3: CASSQGRQLYEQYF

V: TRBV11-2
D: .
J: TRBJ1-1
size: .
DNA: TGTGCCAGCAGCCAAACGCGGGGGCTGAACACTGAAGCTTTCTTT
CDR3: CASSQTRGLNTEAFF

V: TRBV2
D: TRBD2
J: TRBJ2-3
size: .
DNA: TGTGCCAGCAGCCATCGTCCCGGGACTAGCGGGAGCACAGATACGCAGTATTTT
CDR3: CASSHRPGTSGSTDTQYF

V: TRBV28
D: TRBD2
J: TRBJ2-3
size: few
DNA: TGTGCCAGCAGTTCCCCGGGTAGCGGGTTTGTTGATACGCAGTATTTT
CDR3: CASSSPGSGFVDTQYF

V: TRBV2
D: TRBD1
J: TRBJ2-7
size: few
DNA: TGTGCCACATCCGGGACAGGGGGATCCTACGAGCAGTACTTC
CDR3: CATSGTGGSYEQYF

V: TRBV18
D: TRBD2
J: TRBJ2-7
size: few
DNA: TGTGCCAGCTCACCACCGTCCAGCGGGAAGACCTACGAGCAGTACTTC
CDR3: CASSPPSSGKTYEQYF

V: TRBV5-1
D: TRBD2
J: TRBJ2-5
size: .
DNA: TGCGCCAGCAGCTGGAACTTAGTTGCGGGAGGGGAGAGCCAGTACTTC
CDR3: CASSWNLVAGGESQYF

V: TRBV10-3
D: .
J: TRBJ1-5
size: .
DNA: TGTGCCATCAGTGATTTGACAGAGAATCAGCCCCAGCATTTT
CDR3: CAISDLTENQPQHF

V: TRBV27
D: .
J: TRBJ1-1
size: .
DNA: TGTGCCAGCAGACGGGGGAACACTGAAGCTTTCTTT
CDR3: CASRRGNTEAFF

V: TRBV11-3
D: .
J: TRBJ2-1
size: .
DNA: TGTGCCAGCAGCCCGACAGGATCGCCTGCTGAGCAGTTCTTC
CDR3: CASSPTGSPAEQFF

V: TRBV6-1
D: .
J: TRBJ1-2
size: few
DNA: TGTGCCAGCAGTGTCCTACAAATTCCCTATGGCTACACCTTC
CDR3: CASSVLQIPYGYTF

V: TRBV5-1
D: TRBD2
J: TRBJ2-7
size: once
DNA: TGCGCCAGCAGCTTGGGACAGCGGGGCTTCGAGCAGTACTTC
CDR3: CASSLGQRGFEQYF

V: TRBV28
D: .
J: TRBJ2-7
size: .
DNA: TGTGCCAGCAGCCCAACCGGACAAGGTAGAACCTCCGATCAGTACTTC
CDR3: CASSPTGQGRTSDQYF

V: TRBV3-1
D: .
J: TRBJ2-7
size: .
DNA: TGTGCCAGCAGCCAAGATTTTACCGGGGACGAGCAGTACTTC
CDR3: CASSQDFTGDEQYF